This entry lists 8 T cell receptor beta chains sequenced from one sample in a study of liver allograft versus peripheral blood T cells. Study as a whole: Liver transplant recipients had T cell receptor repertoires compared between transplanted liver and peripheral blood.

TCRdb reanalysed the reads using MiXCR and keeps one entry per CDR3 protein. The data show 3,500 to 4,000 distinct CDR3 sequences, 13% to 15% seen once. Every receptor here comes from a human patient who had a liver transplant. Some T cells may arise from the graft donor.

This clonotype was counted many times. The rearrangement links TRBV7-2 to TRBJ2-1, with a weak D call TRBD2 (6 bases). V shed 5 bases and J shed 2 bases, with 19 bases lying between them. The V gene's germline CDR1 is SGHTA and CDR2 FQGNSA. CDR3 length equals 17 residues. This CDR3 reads CASSLLGGSLTYNEQFF. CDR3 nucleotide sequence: TGTGCCAGCAGCCTTCTGGGAGGATCCCTTACCTACAATGAGCAGTTCTTC.

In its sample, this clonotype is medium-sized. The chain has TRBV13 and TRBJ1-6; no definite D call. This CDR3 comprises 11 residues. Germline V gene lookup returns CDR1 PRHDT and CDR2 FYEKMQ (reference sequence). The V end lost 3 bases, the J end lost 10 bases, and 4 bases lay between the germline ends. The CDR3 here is CASSLGSPLHF. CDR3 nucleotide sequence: TGTGCCAGCAGCTTGGGCTCACCCCTCCACTTT.

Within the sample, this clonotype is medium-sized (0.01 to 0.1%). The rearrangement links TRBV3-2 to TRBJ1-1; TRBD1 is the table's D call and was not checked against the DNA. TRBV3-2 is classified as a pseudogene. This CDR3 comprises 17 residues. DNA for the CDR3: TGTGCCAGCAGCCCCAAGTTGTCGGTACAGGGAAGGACTGAAGCTTTCTTT. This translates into CASSPKLSVQGRTEAFF.

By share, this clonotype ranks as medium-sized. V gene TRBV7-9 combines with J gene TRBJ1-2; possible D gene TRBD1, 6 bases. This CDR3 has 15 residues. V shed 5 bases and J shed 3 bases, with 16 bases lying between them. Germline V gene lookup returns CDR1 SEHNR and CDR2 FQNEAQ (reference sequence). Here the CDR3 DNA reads TGTGCCAGCAGCGAGGGTGGGGGCGCGGACTATGGCTACACCTTC. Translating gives CASSEGGGADYGYTF. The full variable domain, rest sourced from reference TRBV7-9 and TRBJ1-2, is DTGVSQNPRHKITKRGQNVTFRCDPISEHNRLYWYRQTLGQGPEFLTYFQNEAQLEKSRLLSDRFSAERPKGSFSTLEIQRTEQGDSAMYLCASSEGGGADYGYTFGSGTRLTVV.

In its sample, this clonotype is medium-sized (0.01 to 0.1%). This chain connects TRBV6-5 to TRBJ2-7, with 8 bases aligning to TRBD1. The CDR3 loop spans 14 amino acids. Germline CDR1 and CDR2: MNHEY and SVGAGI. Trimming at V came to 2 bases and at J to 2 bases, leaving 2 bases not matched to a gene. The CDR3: CASSYGTGPYEQYF. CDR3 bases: TGTGCCAGCAGTTACGGGACAGGACCCTACGAGCAGTACTTC.

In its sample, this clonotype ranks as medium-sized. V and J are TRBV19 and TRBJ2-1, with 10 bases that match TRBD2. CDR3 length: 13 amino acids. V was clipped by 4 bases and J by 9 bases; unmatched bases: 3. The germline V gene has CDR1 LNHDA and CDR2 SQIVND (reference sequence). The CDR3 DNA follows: TGTGCCAGTAGTAGATTAGCGGGAGGTGAGCAGTTCTTC. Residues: CASSRLAGGEQFF.

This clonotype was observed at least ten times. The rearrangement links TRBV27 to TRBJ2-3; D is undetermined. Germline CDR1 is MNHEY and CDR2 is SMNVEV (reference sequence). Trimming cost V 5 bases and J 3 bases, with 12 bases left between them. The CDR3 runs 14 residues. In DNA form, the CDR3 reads TGTGCCAGCAGTCCAACTGCGCCGACAGATACGCAGTATTTT. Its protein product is CASSPTAPTDTQYF.

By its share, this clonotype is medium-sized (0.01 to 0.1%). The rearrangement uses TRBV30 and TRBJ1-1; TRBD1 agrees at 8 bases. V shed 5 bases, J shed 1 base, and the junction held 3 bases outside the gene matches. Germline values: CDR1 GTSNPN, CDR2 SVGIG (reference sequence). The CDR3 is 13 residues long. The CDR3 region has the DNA TGTGCCTGGGAGACAGGGGCGAACACTGAAGCTTTCTTT. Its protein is CAWETGANTEAFF.